This TCR beta chain was found in a study of blood T cell repertoires in COVID-19. Overall study: Italy, Spain and the United States were the sources of the convalescent and acute COVID-19 samples. T cells, B-cell-depleted T cells, or PBMCs supplied cDNA or gDNA.

In the authors' workflow: Amplification from reference gene primers served as the basis for estimated nucleated cell counts. The table came from immunoSEQ multiplex PCR; TCRdb's copy has only in-frame clones and leaves some out. The V and J calls and clone size come from that table; D and trimming were worked out from the DNA. The table records around 140,000 clones, more than 75% of them present only once. This receptor was taken from a man older than 75 with acute or convalescent COVID-19. The specimen was peripheral blood.

Here the CDR3 reads CASRTVRDRGQPQHF. The CDR3 nucleotides are TGTGCCAGCAGAACGGTCCGGGACAGGGGTCAGCCCCAGCATTTT. The chain recombines TRBV27 with TRBJ1-5; 10 positions agree with TRBD1. Germline CDR1 MNHEY, CDR2 SMNVEV (reference sequence). V gave up 6 bases and J gave up 6 bases; unmatched junction bases: 8. The CDR3 length is 15 residues.